This T cell receptor beta chain was recovered during a study of T cell repertoires in aging, cancer and after chemotherapy. About the research overall: Donors were grouped into six age bands spanning 30 or younger through 70 or older. Repeat sampling of healthy donors over several months to years showed clear clonal overlap.

Findings and limits, study-wide: The repertoire data cannot show anything about immunological memory following chemotherapy.

This clonotype was counted a few times. Its antigen is unknown. TCR beta rearrangements were amplified from peripheral blood genomic DNA. The CDR3 contains 13 residues. Germline V gene sequence: CDR1 MNHNS, CDR2 SASEGT. Unmatched junction bases numbered 2, after V lost 2 bases and J lost 6 bases. A mixed TRB-A/B primer pool amplified rearranged TRB by multiplex touch-down PCR. TCRdb re-called the multiplex PCR reads with MiXCR, one entry per CDR3 protein. There are roughly 10,000 distinct CDR3 sequences in the sample; about 37% occur only once, and 9.9% lies in the top ten. V is TRBV6-1 and J is TRBJ1-2, with 8 bases matching TRBD1. This receptor was obtained from a human donor in good health. Sequencing was performed on blood. The CDR3 spells CASSEQQGDGYTF. Here the CDR3 DNA reads TGTGCCAGCAGTGAACAACAGGGGGATGGCTACACCTTC.